Included here is one TCR beta chain sequence, with context. No antigen is known for it. There are 14 residues in the CDR3. Germline CDR1 and CDR2: MNHEY and SMNVEV (reference sequence). Investigators made cDNA in eight separate reactions per sample. UMIs with a 6-nucleotide sample barcode were added by template switching. The authors ran two nested PCRs of around 15 and 9 cycles on TCRalpha and TCRbeta cDNA. TCRdb derives one entry per CDR3 protein from the 5' RACE reads, leaving out DNA. The sample includes more than 300,000 distinct CDR3 sequences. This record belongs to a study of monozygotic twins with inflammatory bowel disease. Study-wide findings and caveats: Repertoire similarity did not differ between concordant and discordant twins, possibly owing to limited power.

The V gene is TRBV27, the J gene TRBJ2-5; TCRdb reports TRBD1, a call that lacks DNA to check it against. The TCR originated in a human donor with ulcerative colitis or Crohn's disease, or a healthy co-twin of an affected twin (not recorded which). Sample: blood. The CDR3 is CASSLGIGGETQYF.